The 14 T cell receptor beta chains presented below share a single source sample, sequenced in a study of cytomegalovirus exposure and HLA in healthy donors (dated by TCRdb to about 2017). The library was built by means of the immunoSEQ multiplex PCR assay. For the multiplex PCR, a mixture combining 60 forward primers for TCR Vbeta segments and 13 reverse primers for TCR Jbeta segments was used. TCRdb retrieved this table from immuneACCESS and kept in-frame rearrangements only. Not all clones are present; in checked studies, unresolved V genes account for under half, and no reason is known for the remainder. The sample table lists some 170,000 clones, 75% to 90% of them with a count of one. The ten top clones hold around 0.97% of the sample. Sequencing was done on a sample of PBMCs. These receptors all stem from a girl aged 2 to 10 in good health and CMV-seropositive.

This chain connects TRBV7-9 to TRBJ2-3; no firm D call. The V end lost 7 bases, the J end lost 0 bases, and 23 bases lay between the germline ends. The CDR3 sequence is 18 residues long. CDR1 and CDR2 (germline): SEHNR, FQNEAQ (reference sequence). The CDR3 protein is CASTNLPNRRTSTDTQYF. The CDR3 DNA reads TGTGCCAGCACGAACCTTCCCAATAGAAGAACTAGCACAGATACGCAGTATTTT.

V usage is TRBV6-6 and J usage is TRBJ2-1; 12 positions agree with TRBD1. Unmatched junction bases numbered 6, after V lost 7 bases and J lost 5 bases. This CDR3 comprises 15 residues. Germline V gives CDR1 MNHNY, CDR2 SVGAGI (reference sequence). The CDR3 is CASIHRDRGHNEQFF. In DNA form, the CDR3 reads TGTGCCAGCATTCACCGGGACAGGGGGCACAATGAGCAGTTCTTC.

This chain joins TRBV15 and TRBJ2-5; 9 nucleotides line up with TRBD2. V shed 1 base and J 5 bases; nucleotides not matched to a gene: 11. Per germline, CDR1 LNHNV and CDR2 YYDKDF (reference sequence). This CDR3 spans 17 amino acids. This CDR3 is CATSRGGSGSSEETQYF. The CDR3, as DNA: TGTGCCACCAGCAGAGGGGGTAGCGGGAGTTCCGAGGAGACCCAGTACTTC.

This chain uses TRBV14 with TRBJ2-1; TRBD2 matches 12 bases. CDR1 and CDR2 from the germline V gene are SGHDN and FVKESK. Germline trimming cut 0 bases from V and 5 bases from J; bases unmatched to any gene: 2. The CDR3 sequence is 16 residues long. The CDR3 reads CASSQELAGGHNEQFF. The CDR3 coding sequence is TGTGCCAGCAGCCAAGAACTAGCGGGAGGTCACAATGAGCAGTTCTTC.

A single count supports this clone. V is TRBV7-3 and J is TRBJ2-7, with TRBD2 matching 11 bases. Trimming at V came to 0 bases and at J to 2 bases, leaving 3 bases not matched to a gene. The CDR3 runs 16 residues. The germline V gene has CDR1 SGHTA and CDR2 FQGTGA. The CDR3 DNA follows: TGTGCCAGCAGCTTAACGGGACTAGCGGACCCCTACGAGCAGTACTTC. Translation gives CASSLTGLADPYEQYF.

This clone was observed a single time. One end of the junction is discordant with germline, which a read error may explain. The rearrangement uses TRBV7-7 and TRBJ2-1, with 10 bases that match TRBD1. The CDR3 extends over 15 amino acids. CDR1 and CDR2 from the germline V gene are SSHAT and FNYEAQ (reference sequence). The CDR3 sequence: CASSFGQGGYNEQFF. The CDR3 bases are TGTGCTAGCAGCTTTGGACAGGGGGGCTACAATGAGCAGTTCTTC.

DNA of the CDR3: TGTGCCAGCAGTTTATACAGGGGACAGGAAGAAAAACTGTTTTTT. It is translated as CASSLYRGQEEKLFF. The chain uses TRBV28 and TRBJ1-4; 8 nucleotides align to TRBD1. Germline CDR1 reads MDHEN; CDR2 reads SYDVKM. The CDR3 has 15 amino acids. Trimming took 1 base from V and 8 from J; bases not matched to a gene: 6. The variable domain in full, with the rest retrieved from reference TRBV28 and TRBJ1-4, is DVKVTQSSRYLVKRTGEKVFLECVQDMDHENMFWYRQDPGLGLRLIYFSYDVKMKEKGDIPEGYSVSREKKERFSLILESASTNQTSMYLCASSLYRGQEEKLFFGSGTQLSVL.

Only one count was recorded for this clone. The CDR3 loop is CASSFTGLADYEQYF. CDR3 nucleotide sequence: TGTGCCAGCAGTTTCACCGGACTAGCGGACTACGAGCAGTACTTC. The chain joins TRBV27 to TRBJ2-7; 10 positions agree with TRBD2. CDR1 is MNHEY and CDR2 is SMNVEV in the germline V gene (reference sequence). This CDR3 has 15 amino acids. After removal of 3 bases from V and 3 bases from J, the junction contained 5 bases not matched to a gene.

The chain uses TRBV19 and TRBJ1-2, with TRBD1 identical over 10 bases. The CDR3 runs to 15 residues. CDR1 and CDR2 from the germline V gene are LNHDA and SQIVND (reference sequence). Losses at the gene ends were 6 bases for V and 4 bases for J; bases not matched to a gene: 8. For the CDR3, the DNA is TGTGCCAGTAGCAGCACCGGGACAGGGGTCTATGGCTACACCTTC. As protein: CASSSTGTGVYGYTF.

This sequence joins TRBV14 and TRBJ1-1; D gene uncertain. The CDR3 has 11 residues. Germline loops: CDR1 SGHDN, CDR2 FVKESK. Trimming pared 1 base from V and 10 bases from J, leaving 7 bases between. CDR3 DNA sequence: TGTGCCAGCAGCCAAGGGGCTGGAGCTTTCTTT. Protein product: CASSQGAGAFF.

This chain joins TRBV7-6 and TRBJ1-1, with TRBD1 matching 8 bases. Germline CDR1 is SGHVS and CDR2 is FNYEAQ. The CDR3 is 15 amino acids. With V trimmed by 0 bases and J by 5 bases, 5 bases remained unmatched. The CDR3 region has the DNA TGTGCCAGCAGCTTAGCGGGTACAGGGGGAACTGAAGCTTTCTTT. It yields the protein CASSLAGTGGTEAFF.

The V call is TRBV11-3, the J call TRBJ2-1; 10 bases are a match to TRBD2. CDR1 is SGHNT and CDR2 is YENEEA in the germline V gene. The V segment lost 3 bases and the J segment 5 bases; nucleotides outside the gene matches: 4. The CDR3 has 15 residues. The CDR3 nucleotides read TGTGCCAGCAGCTTCGGGACTAGCGTACACAATGAGCAGTTCTTC. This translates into CASSFGTSVHNEQFF. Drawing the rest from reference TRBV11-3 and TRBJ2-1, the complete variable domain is EAGVVQSPRYKIIEKKQPVAFWCNPISGHNTLYWYLQNLGQGPELLIRYENEEAVDDSQLPKDRFSAERLKGVDSTLKIQPAELGDSAVYLCASSFGTSVHNEQFFGPGTRLTVL.

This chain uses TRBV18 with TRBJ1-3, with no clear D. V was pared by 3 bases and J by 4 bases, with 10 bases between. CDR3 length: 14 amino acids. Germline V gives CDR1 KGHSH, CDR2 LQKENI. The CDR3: CASSPGEGGNTIYF. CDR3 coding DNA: TGTGCCAGCTCACCCGGGGAAGGCGGAAACACCATATATTTT. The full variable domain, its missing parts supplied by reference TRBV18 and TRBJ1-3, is NAGVMQNPRHLVRRRGQEARLRCSPMKGHSHVYWYRQLPEEGLKFMVYLQKENIIDESGMPKERFSAEFPKEGPSILRIQQVVRGDSAAYFCASSPGEGGNTIYFGEGSWLTVV.

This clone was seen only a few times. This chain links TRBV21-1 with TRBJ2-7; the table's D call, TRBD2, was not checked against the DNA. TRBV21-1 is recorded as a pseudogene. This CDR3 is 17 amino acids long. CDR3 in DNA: TGTGCCAGCAAACAGGGGACTAGCGGGGACCCTCCCTACGAGCAGTACTTC. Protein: CASKQGTSGDPPYEQYF.